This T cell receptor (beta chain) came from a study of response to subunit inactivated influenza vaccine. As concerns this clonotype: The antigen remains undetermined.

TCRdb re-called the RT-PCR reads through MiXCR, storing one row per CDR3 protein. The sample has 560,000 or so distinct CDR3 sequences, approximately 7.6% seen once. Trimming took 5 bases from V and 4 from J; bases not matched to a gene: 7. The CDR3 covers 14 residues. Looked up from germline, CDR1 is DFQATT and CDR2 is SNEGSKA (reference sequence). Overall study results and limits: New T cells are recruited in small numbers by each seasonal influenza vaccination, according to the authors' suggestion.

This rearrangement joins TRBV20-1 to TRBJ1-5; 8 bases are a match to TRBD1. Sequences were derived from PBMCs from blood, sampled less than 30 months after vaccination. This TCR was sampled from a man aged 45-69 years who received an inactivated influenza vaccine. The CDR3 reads CSADQGALNQPQHF. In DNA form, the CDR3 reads TGCAGTGCTGATCAGGGGGCCTTGAATCAGCCCCAGCATTTT.